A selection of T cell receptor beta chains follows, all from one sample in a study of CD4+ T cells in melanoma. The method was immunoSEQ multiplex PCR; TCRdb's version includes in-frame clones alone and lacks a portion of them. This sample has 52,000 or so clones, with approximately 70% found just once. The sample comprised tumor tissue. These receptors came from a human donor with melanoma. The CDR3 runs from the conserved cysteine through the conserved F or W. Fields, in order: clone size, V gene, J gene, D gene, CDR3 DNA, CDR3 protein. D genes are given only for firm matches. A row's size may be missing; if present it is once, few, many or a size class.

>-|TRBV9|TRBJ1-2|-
TGTGCCAGCAGCCCTCGGGGAGGGTCGGTCCCTGGCTACACCTTC
CASSPRGGSVPGYTF
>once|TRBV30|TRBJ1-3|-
TGTGCCCAGACGGGGTCCGGAAACACCATATATTTT
CAQTGSGNTIYF
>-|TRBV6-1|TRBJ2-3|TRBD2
TGTGCCAGCAGTACTAGCGGTGGTAAGATAGATACGCAGTATTTT
CASSTSGGKIDTQYF
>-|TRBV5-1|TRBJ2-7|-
TGCGCCAGCGGTGGTTTTGGGGAGCTCTCCTGGGAGCAGTACTTC
CASGGFGELSWEQYF
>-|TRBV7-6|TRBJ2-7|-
TGTGCCAGCAGCTTATATATCGGAGCGGATGAGCAGTACTTC
CASSLYIGADEQYF
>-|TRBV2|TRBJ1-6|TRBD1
TGTGCCAGCAGTGCAGACAGGGTACAGTCACCCCTCCACTTT
CASSADRVQSPLHF
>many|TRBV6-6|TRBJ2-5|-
TGTGCCAGCAGTTATGGGTCTGGGGAAGAGACCCAGTACTTC
CASSYGSGEETQYF
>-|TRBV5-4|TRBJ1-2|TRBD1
TGTGCCAGCAGCCCCCGGGACAGGGGGACCCACTATGGCTACACCTTC
CASSPRDRGTHYGYTF
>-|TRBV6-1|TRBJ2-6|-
TGTGCCAGCAGTGAAGCCGGGGCTGGGGCCAACGTCCTGACTTTC
CASSEAGAGANVLTF
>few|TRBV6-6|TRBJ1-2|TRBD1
TGTGCCAGCAGTGGGTGGACAGGGGCCAACTATGGCTACACCTTC
CASSGWTGANYGYTF
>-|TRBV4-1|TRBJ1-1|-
TGCGCCAGCAGCCAGGGACGGAACACTGAAGCTTTCTTT
CASSQGRNTEAFF
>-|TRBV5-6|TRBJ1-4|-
TGTGCCAGCAGCTTGGGGGCTCGAAATGAAAAACTGTTTTTT
CASSLGARNEKLFF
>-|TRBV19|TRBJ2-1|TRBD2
TGTGCCAGTAGTTACTCTAGCGGGGACTACAATGAGCAGTTCTTC
CASSYSSGDYNEQFF
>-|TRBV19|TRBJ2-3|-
TGTGCCAGTAGTATAGGGGGCCCACCCACAGATACGCAGTATTTT
CASSIGGPPTDTQYF
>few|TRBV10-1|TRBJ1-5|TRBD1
TGCGCCAGCCTCCGTCAGGGGGACCCGAGGCAGCCCCAGCATTTT
CASLRQGDPRQPQHF
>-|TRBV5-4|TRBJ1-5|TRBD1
TGTGCCAGCAGCTTTAGGAGGGGGCGGATCAATCAGCCCCAGCATTTT
CASSFRRGRINQPQHF
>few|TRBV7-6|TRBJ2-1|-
TGTGCCAGCAGCTTAAGGAGGTTGGGGAATGAGCAGTTCTTC
CASSLRRLGNEQFF
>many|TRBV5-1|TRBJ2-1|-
TGCGCCAGCAGCTTATCGGGACCCATCTACAATGAGCAGTTCTTC
CASSLSGPIYNEQFF
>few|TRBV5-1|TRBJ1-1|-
TGCGCCAGCAGCCCGGGACTTATGAACACTGAAGCTTTCTTT
CASSPGLMNTEAFF
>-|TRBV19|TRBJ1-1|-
TGTGCCAGTACGGCGAACACTGAAGCTTTCTTT
CASTANTEAFF
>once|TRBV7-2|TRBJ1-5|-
TGTGCCAGCAGCTTCTCTGGAGGAGCCGGCCGGTCTCGGCCCCAGCATTTT
CASSFSGGAGRSRPQHF
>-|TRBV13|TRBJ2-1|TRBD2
TGTGCCAGCAGCTTAAGCCTAGCGGGGCCCAATGAGCAGTTCTTC
CASSLSLAGPNEQFF
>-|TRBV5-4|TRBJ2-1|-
TGTGCCAGCAGCTTTGTCCCTTCAAATGAGCAGTTCTTC
CASSFVPSNEQFF
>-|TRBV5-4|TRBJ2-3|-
TGTGCCAGCAGCTTTGACAGAGGAACAGATACGCAGTATTTT
CASSFDRGTDTQYF
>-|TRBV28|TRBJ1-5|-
TGTGCCAGCAGCTCGGGCAATCAGCCCCAGCATTTT
CASSSGNQPQHF
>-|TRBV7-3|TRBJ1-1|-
TGTGCCAGCAGCTTAATGGGGGGGGCGCGAACTGAAGCTTTCTTT
CASSLMGGARTEAFF
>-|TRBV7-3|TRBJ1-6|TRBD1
TGTGCCAGCAGCTTAACGGGGACAGGCGGGTCACCCCTCCACTTT
CASSLTGTGGSPLHF
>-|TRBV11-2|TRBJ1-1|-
TGTGCCAGCAGCTTAGATAGCGGCAGATGGGCTTTCTTT
CASSLDSGRWAFF
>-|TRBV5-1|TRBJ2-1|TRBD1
TGCGCCAGCAGCGGGACGGGACAGGTCAGCTCCTACAATGAGCAGTTCTTC
CASSGTGQVSSYNEQFF